Listed below are T cell receptor beta chains from one sample, sequenced in a study of graft-versus-host responses after intestinal transplantation. Clones were sequenced by immunoSEQ multiplex PCR, and TCRdb holds only the in-frame ones, with some missing. The sample has roughly 23,000 clones; around 78% are singletons. The material was ileum tissue, obtained 12 days after intestinal transplant. These receptors were taken from a human patient who received an intestinal transplant, so some T cells may come from the graft donor. The CDR3 runs from the conserved cysteine through the conserved F or W. Fields, in order: D gene, clone size, V gene, J gene, CDR3 DNA, CDR3 protein. The D gene is left open where the match is weak. Only some rows state a clone size, as once, few, many or a class for expanded clones.

D: .; size: .; V: TRBV7-9; J: TRBJ2-7; DNA: TGTGCCAGCAGCCTCACGACCGACAGTCTCTACGAGCAGTACTTC; CDR3: CASSLTTDSLYEQYF
D: TRBD2; size: .; V: TRBV18; J: TRBJ2-1; DNA: TGTGCCAGCTCACCAACGAGCGGGGGGGCCGTAAATGAGCAGTTCTTC; CDR3: CASSPTSGGAVNEQFF
D: TRBD2; size: few; V: TRBV6-5; J: TRBJ2-1; DNA: TGTGCCAGCAGGAGACTAGCGGGGGGGTACAATGAGCAGTTCTTC; CDR3: CASRRLAGGYNEQFF
D: .; size: .; V: TRBV5-6; J: TRBJ2-5; DNA: TGTGCCAGCAGTTATAGAGGGGAGACCCAGTACTTC; CDR3: CASSYRGETQYF
D: .; size: .; V: TRBV11-2; J: TRBJ1-5; DNA: TGTGCCAGCAGCTTAGGGGGCCCCAATCAGCCCCAGCATTTT; CDR3: CASSLGGPNQPQHF
D: .; size: .; V: TRBV6-4; J: TRBJ1-1; DNA: TGTGCCAGCAGTGAATCGGGGGGCACTGAAGCTTTCTTT; CDR3: CASSESGGTEAFF
D: .; size: .; V: TRBV5-5; J: TRBJ2-7; DNA: TGTGCCAGCAGCTTGGAGCTTGTTGATGTCGGTCTCTACGAGCAGTACTTC; CDR3: CASSLELVDVGLYEQYF
D: .; size: .; V: TRBV10-3; J: TRBJ1-2; DNA: TGTGCCATCAGAGGCCTTGACTCATTTGGCTACACCTTC; CDR3: CAIRGLDSFGYTF
D: .; size: .; V: TRBV28; J: TRBJ1-5; DNA: TGTGCCAGCATGGTAGCAGACCATAGCAATCAGCCCCAGCATTTT; CDR3: CASMVADHSNQPQHF
D: .; size: few; V: TRBV12-5; J: TRBJ2-7; DNA: TGTGCTAGTGGTTTCAGGACCTACGAGCAGTACTTC; CDR3: CASGFRTYEQYF
D: TRBD2; size: .; V: TRBV30; J: TRBJ2-7; DNA: TGTGCCTGGAGTGTCGGGGGGAGCTCCTACGAGCAGTACTTC; CDR3: CAWSVGGSSYEQYF
D: .; size: few; V: TRBV5-1; J: TRBJ2-3; DNA: TGTGCCAGCAGCTTGGCCGGGGACTTAACAGATACGCAGTATTTT; CDR3: CASSLAGDLTDTQYF
D: .; size: .; V: TRBV19; J: TRBJ2-7; DNA: TGTGCCAGTAGAGCGGCAGCGGATAACTCCTACGAGCAGTACTTC; CDR3: CASRAAADNSYEQYF
D: TRBD1; size: .; V: TRBV10-1; J: TRBJ2-7; DNA: TGCGCCAGCAGTGAGAGTTCGACAGGGGGGCACGAGCAGTACTTC; CDR3: CASSESSTGGHEQYF
D: .; size: .; V: TRBV7-9; J: TRBJ1-3; DNA: TGTGCCAGCAGCTTAGAAGGGGTATCCTACTCTGGAAACACCATATATTTT; CDR3: CASSLEGVSYSGNTIYF
D: .; size: .; V: TRBV11-2; J: TRBJ2-5; DNA: TGTGCCAGCAGCCCTTGGGACAACCAAGAGACCCAGTACTTC; CDR3: CASSPWDNQETQYF
D: .; size: few; V: TRBV14; J: TRBJ2-1; DNA: TGTGCCAGCAGCCCTCTCACAGGGCGGCATGAGCAGTTCTTC; CDR3: CASSPLTGRHEQFF
D: TRBD1; size: .; V: TRBV6-6; J: TRBJ2-7; DNA: TGTGCCAGCAGCAGGGGACAGGGGGCTTACGAGCAGTACTTC; CDR3: CASSRGQGAYEQYF
D: TRBD1; size: .; V: TRBV27; J: TRBJ1-5; DNA: TGTGCCAGCAGTTTAGGGACAGGGTTGAGCAATCAGCCCCAGCATTTT; CDR3: CASSLGTGLSNQPQHF
D: TRBD2; size: .; V: TRBV19; J: TRBJ2-7; DNA: TGTGCCAGTAGTTGGGCGGGAGCCTACGAGCAGTACTTC; CDR3: CASSWAGAYEQYF
D: TRBD1; size: once; V: TRBV9; J: TRBJ1-4; DNA: TGTGCCAGCCCCCTTAGAAAGGGAGGAGGGGGCCAGAGGGAAAAACTGTTTTTT; CDR3: CASPLRKGGGGQREKLFF
D: .; size: .; V: TRBV18; J: TRBJ1-3; DNA: TGTGCCAGCTCACCACTGGCAGCTGGGCCTGGAAACACCATATATTTT; CDR3: CASSPLAAGPGNTIYF
D: .; size: .; V: TRBV6-6; J: TRBJ1-1; DNA: TGTGCCAGCAGTCGTGGGGGGGCCTTGAACACTGAAGCTTTCTTT; CDR3: CASSRGGALNTEAFF
D: TRBD1; size: .; V: TRBV9; J: TRBJ2-3; DNA: TGTGCCAGCAGCGTTCAGGGGGCCACCACATCGGATACGCAGTATTTT; CDR3: CASSVQGATTSDTQYF
D: TRBD1; size: .; V: TRBV27; J: TRBJ1-4; DNA: TGTGCCAGCAGTCTCCGGACAGGGGGGAATGAAAAACTGTTTTTT; CDR3: CASSLRTGGNEKLFF
D: .; size: .; V: TRBV21-1; J: TRBJ2-7; DNA: TGTGCCAGCAGCACACTTGGGCTAGCGGGAGTCGGCGAGCAGTACTTC; CDR3: CASSTLGLAGVGEQYF
D: TRBD1; size: .; V: TRBV27; J: TRBJ1-1; DNA: TGTGCCAGCAGTGCTAGGCCGGGACAGGGGGCTGACACTGAAGCTTTCTTT; CDR3: CASSARPGQGADTEAFF
D: .; size: .; V: TRBV5-1; J: TRBJ1-2; DNA: TGCGCCAGCAGCTTAGCACAGGGCCCCTATGGCTACACCTTC; CDR3: CASSLAQGPYGYTF
D: .; size: .; V: TRBV7-9; J: TRBJ1-4; DNA: TGTGCCAGCAGCTGGGACACATATGAAAAACTGTTTTTT; CDR3: CASSWDTYEKLFF
D: .; size: .; V: TRBV10-2; J: TRBJ1-1; DNA: TGCGCCAGCAGTGAAACAGGCAGGTGGACTGAAGCTTTCTTT; CDR3: CASSETGRWTEAFF
D: TRBD2; size: .; V: TRBV29-1; J: TRBJ2-3; DNA: TGCAGCGCCCGGACTAGCGGAGGGGCAGATACGCAGTATTTT; CDR3: CSARTSGGADTQYF
D: TRBD1; size: few; V: TRBV29-1; J: TRBJ1-1; DNA: TGCAGCGCAGGACAGGGGCTGAACACTGAAGCTTTCTTT; CDR3: CSAGQGLNTEAFF
D: TRBD2; size: .; V: TRBV7-3; J: TRBJ2-3; DNA: TGTGCCAGCAGCCGGACTAGCGGGACCTGGGGCACAGATACGCAGTATTTT; CDR3: CASSRTSGTWGTDTQYF
D: TRBD1; size: .; V: TRBV5-1; J: TRBJ1-6; DNA: TGCGCCAGCACCCGGACAGGCGACTCACCCCTCCACTTT; CDR3: CASTRTGDSPLHF
D: TRBD1; size: .; V: TRBV9; J: TRBJ1-1; DNA: TGTGCCAGCAGCCCACGTAATCAACAGGGGCCGAACACTGAAGCTTTCTTT; CDR3: CASSPRNQQGPNTEAFF